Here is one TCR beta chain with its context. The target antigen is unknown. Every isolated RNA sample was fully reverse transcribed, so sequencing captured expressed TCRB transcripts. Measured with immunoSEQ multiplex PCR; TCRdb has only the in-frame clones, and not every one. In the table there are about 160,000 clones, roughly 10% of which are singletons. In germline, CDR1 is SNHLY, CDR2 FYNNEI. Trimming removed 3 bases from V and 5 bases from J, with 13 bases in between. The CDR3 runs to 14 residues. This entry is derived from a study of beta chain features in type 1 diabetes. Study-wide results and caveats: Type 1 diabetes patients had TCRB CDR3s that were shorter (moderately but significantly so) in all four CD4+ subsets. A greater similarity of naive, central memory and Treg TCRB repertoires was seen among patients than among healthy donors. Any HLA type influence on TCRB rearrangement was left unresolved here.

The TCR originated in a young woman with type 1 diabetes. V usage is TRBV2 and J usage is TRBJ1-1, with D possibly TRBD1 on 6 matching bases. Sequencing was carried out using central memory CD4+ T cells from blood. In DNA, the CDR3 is TGTGCCAGCAGTGATCAGGGGTATCTGACTGAAGCTTTCTTT. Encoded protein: CASSDQGYLTEAFF. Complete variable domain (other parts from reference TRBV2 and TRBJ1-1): EPEVTQTPSHQVTQMGQEVILRCVPISNHLYFYWYRQILGQKVEFLVSFYNNEISEKSEIFDDQFSVERPDGSNFTLKIRSTKLEDSAMYFCASSDQGYLTEAFFGQGTRLTVV.